The next 17 T cell receptor beta chains were all read from a single sample in a study of cytomegalovirus exposure and HLA in healthy donors. Amplification used 60 Vbeta primers and 13 Jbeta primers. Method: immunoSEQ multiplex PCR; TCRdb's copy keeps in-frame clones and lacks some. Of approximately 160,000 clones in the sample, roughly three quarters were seen once. Sample: PBMCs. The receptors originated from a woman aged 40-49 years in good health and CMV-seropositive.

This chain uses TRBV2 with TRBJ2-1, with 13 bases identical to TRBD2. Per the germline V gene, CDR1 is SNHLY and CDR2 is FYNNEI. This CDR3 is built from 18 residues. J was trimmed by 9 bases and V by 1 base; bases with no gene match: 12. The CDR3 DNA reads as TGTGCCAGCAGTGAAGGACTAGCGGGGGGCACTGTAAGCGGTGAGCAGTTCTTC. Translated: CASSEGLAGGTVSGEQFF.

This clone has only one observation. V and J are TRBV7-9 and TRBJ2-7; D possibly corresponds to TRBD1 (5 bases). V lost 5 bases and J 3 bases, leaving 8 bases between the germline ends. The CDR3 has 12 amino acids. The germline CDR1 and CDR2 sequences are SEHNR and FQNEAQ (reference sequence). The CDR3 loop is CASSHDSYEQYF. CDR3 in DNA: TGTGCCAGCAGCCACGACAGCTACGAGCAGTACTTC. Together with reference TRBV7-9 and TRBJ2-7, the CDR3 gives the full variable domain: DTGVSQNPRHKITKRGQNVTFRCDPISEHNRLYWYRQTLGQGPEFLTYFQNEAQLEKSRLLSDRFSAERPKGSFSTLEIQRTEQGDSAMYLCASSHDSYEQYFGPGTRLTVT.

The genes are TRBV25-1 and TRBJ1-5, with 9 bases identical to TRBD1. V lost 6 bases to trimming and J lost 4 bases; unmatched junction nucleotides: 4. The CDR3 extends over 14 amino acids. From germline, CDR1 is MGHDK and CDR2 SYGVNS. DNA of the CDR3: TGTGCCAGCAGAGGACAGGGGTGGAATCAGCCCCAGCATTTT. This sequence encodes CASRGQGWNQPQHF.

The chain employs TRBV11-3 and TRBJ1-1; D not resolved. The CDR3 is 12 amino acids. CDR1 and CDR2 from the germline V gene are SGHNT and YENEEA. V was trimmed by 3 bases and J by 1 base, leaving 3 bases between them. The CDR3 region is CASSFRNTEAFF. CDR3 DNA: TGTGCCAGCAGCTTTCGGAACACTGAAGCTTTCTTT. Full variable domain (remainder filled in from reference TRBV11-3 and TRBJ1-1): EAGVVQSPRYKIIEKKQPVAFWCNPISGHNTLYWYLQNLGQGPELLIRYENEEAVDDSQLPKDRFSAERLKGVDSTLKIQPAELGDSAVYLCASSFRNTEAFFGQGTRLTVV.

J is TRBJ1-2 and V is TRBV25-1; possible D gene TRBD1, 5 bases. V lost 10 bases, J lost 11 bases, and 20 bases lay in between. The germline CDR1 and CDR2 sequences are MGHDK and SYGVNS. This CDR3 is 12 amino acids long. The CDR3 DNA reads TGTGCCACCGAATCGGACATAAACTTATACACCTTC. Translated: CATESDINLYTF.

CDR3 region: CASSPALAGGYNEQFF. For the CDR3, the DNA is TGTGCCAGCAGTCCCGCCTTGGCGGGGGGATACAATGAGCAGTTCTTC. V usage is TRBV6-6 and J usage is TRBJ2-1, with TRBD2 matching 8 bases. Trimming removed 5 bases from V and 4 bases from J; junction bases left unmatched: 10. The CDR3 spans 16 residues. The germline V gene has CDR1 MNHNY and CDR2 SVGAGI (reference sequence).

The rearrangement uses TRBV6-5 and TRBJ2-1, with a possible D match to TRBD2 (6 bases). V lost 1 base to trimming and J lost 9 bases, with 16 bases between them. The CDR3 extends over 15 amino acids. From germline, CDR1 is MNHEY and CDR2 SVGAGI. Here the CDR3 DNA reads TGTGCCAGCAGTTACTGGCTAGGGGAGGTCGGTGAGCAGTTCTTC. Translated, it gives CASSYWLGEVGEQFF.

V and J are TRBV29-1 and TRBJ2-5; TRBD2 matches 8 bases. This CDR3 has 14 amino acids. Germline V gives CDR1 SQVTM, CDR2 ANQGSEA. Germline trimming cut 4 bases from V and 7 bases from J; bases unmatched to any gene: 11. The CDR3: CSVVAGLGVGTQYF. The CDR3 DNA reads as TGCAGCGTTGTAGCGGGGCTGGGTGTAGGGACCCAGTACTTC. The full variable domain, its missing parts supplied by reference TRBV29-1 and TRBJ2-5, is SAVISQKPSRDICQRGTSLTIQCQVDSQVTMMFWYRQQPGQSLTLIATANQGSEATYESGFVIDKFPISRPNLTFSTLTVSNMSPEDSSIYLCSVVAGLGVGTQYFGPGTRLLVL.

This chain connects TRBV19 to TRBJ2-3, with a weak D call TRBD2 (5 bases). CDR1 is LNHDA, CDR2 SQIVND, per germline (reference sequence). The V and J ends lost 4 bases and 10 bases respectively, with 12 bases between them. The CDR3 has 12 residues. CDR3 region: CASSNLAKAQYF. The CDR3 DNA follows: TGTGCCAGTAGTAATCTAGCTAAGGCGCAGTATTTT.

This chain links TRBV28 with TRBJ2-7; possibly TRBD1 for D (5 bases). Trimming cost V 6 bases and J 0 bases, with 18 bases left between them. CDR1 MDHEN and CDR2 SYDVKM come from the germline V gene. There are 16 residues in the CDR3. The CDR3 region has the DNA TGTGCCAGCAGGTCCCAGGGCGGCAGGAGCTCCTACGAGCAGTACTTC. Amino acids: CASRSQGGRSSYEQYF.

The V call is TRBV2, the J call TRBJ2-5, with 9 positions matching TRBD2. J lost 1 base, V lost 6 bases, and 15 bases had no gene match. The germline CDR1 and CDR2 sequences are SNHLY and FYNNEI. This CDR3 has 18 amino acids. CDR3 DNA sequence: TGTGCCAGCAGGGGGGGAGTAGCGGGGGATCCCCTCCAAGAGACCCAGTACTTC. Protein product: CASRGGVAGDPLQETQYF.

The rearrangement joins TRBV7-9 to TRBJ1-2, with TRBD1 identical over 7 bases. The CDR3 has 14 amino acids. V was pared by 5 bases and J by 8 bases, with 11 bases of the junction left unmatched. CDR1 and CDR2 from the germline V gene are SEHNR and FQNEAQ (reference sequence). Here the CDR3 reads CASSPRDRTYGYTF. CDR3 sequence (DNA): TGTGCCAGCAGCCCCAGGGACAGAACGTACGGCTACACCTTC. Using reference TRBV7-9 and TRBJ1-2 for the parts outside the CDR3, the full variable domain is DTGVSQNPRHKITKRGQNVTFRCDPISEHNRLYWYRQTLGQGPEFLTYFQNEAQLEKSRLLSDRFSAERPKGSFSTLEIQRTEQGDSAMYLCASSPRDRTYGYTFGSGTRLTVV.

The chain recombines TRBV20-1 with TRBJ2-4; possibly TRBD2 for D (5 bases). CDR3 length: 11 amino acids. Trimming took 5 bases from V and 9 from J, leaving 11 bases between them. The V gene's germline CDR1 is DFQATT and CDR2 SNEGSKA (reference sequence). The CDR3, as DNA: TGCAGTGCTCCGCGCGGAGGCATTCAGTACTTC. This codes for CSAPRGGIQYF.

The J gene is TRBJ2-2, the V gene TRBV7-3; D is undetermined. The V end lost 0 bases, the J end lost 4 bases, and 3 bases lay between the germline ends. The CDR3 has 13 residues. Germline lookup yields CDR1 SGHTA and CDR2 FQGTGA. Here the CDR3 reads CASSLTVTGELFF. The CDR3 region has the DNA TGTGCCAGCAGCTTAACCGTCACCGGGGAGCTGTTTTTT.

The chain has TRBV5-6 and TRBJ1-1; 7 bases fit TRBD1. The CDR3 consists of 16 residues. CDR1 is SGHDT, CDR2 YYEEEE, per germline. J gave up 5 bases and V 3 bases, and 13 bases lay outside the gene matches. The CDR3 region is CASSYERSRGFTEAFF. The DNA of the CDR3 is TGTGCCAGCAGCTATGAACGGTCCAGGGGGTTTACTGAAGCTTTCTTT.

The chain recombines TRBV2 with TRBJ1-5, with a possible D match to TRBD1 (5 bases). The CDR3 runs to 14 residues. V was shortened by 7 bases and J by 0 bases, with 10 bases between the two germline ends. The V gene's germline CDR1 is SNHLY and CDR2 FYNNEI. As DNA, the CDR3 is TGTGCCAGCACGACAGTTTATAGCAATCAGCCCCAGCATTTT. Amino acids: CASTTVYSNQPQHF.

As concerns this clone: An end of the junction differs from the germline gene, which may be a read error. DNA of the CDR3: TGTGCCAGCAGCGTAGCGGGGAGCAGCTCCTACAATGAGCAGTTCTTC. This translates into CASSVAGSSSYNEQFF. The chain is built from TRBV7-2 and TRBJ2-1, with 8 bases fitting TRBD2. The CDR3 contains 16 residues. Germline V lookup: CDR1 SGHTA, CDR2 FQGNSA. The full variable domain, completed using reference TRBV7-2 and TRBJ2-1, is GAGVSQSPSNKVTEKGKDVELRCDPISGHTALYWYRQSLGQGLEFLIYFQGNSAPDKSGLPSDRFSAERTGGSVSTLTIQRTQQEDSAVYLCASSVAGSSSYNEQFFGPGTRLTVL.